The 8 T cell receptor beta chains given below trace back to one sample, sequenced in a study of OX40 agonist ivuxolimab in advanced cancers. Clones were read by immunoSEQ multiplex PCR, and TCRdb kept only the in-frame ones, dropping some. The sample carries fewer than 85,000 clones, over 75% recorded once. The specimen comprised CD4+ or CD8+ T cells sorted from blood, sampled in a trial of the OX40 agonist ivuxolimab. The receptors stem from an adult with an advanced solid tumor such as melanoma, head and neck, liver or kidney cancer.

The chain joins TRBV5-4 to TRBJ2-3; D remains unclear. The CDR3 consists of 13 residues. V was pared by 5 bases and J by 0 bases, with 7 bases between. Germline V lookup: CDR1 SGHNT, CDR2 YYREEE (reference sequence). The CDR3 protein is CASRRHSTDTQYF. The CDR3 bases are TGTGCCAGCAGGAGACATAGCACAGATACGCAGTATTTT.

The table lists this clone with a count of one. The chain joins TRBV2 to TRBJ1-5; possibly TRBD1 for D (5 bases). With 8 bases removed from V and 4 bases from J, the gap between germline ends came to 18 bases. CDR3 length equals 15 residues. Germline V gene sequence: CDR1 SNHLY, CDR2 FYNNEI. In nucleotides, the CDR3 is TGTGCCAGCGGGGAATGGGCAGGGCCGAATCAGCCCCAGCATTTT. Encoded protein: CASGEWAGPNQPQHF. Full variable domain (missing parts from reference TRBV2 and TRBJ1-5): EPEVTQTPSHQVTQMGQEVILRCVPISNHLYFYWYRQILGQKVEFLVSFYNNEISEKSEIFDDQFSVERPDGSNFTLKIRSTKLEDSAMYFCASGEWAGPNQPQHFGDGTRLSIL.

The chain carries TRBV5-4 and TRBJ1-2; no reliable D call. This CDR3 spans 11 amino acids. The germline CDR1 and CDR2 sequences are SGHNT and YYREEE (reference sequence). The germline V and J ends were trimmed by 1 base and 3 bases, with 1 base remaining between them. CDR3 sequence: CASSLHYGYTF. The CDR3 DNA is TGTGCCAGCAGCTTGCACTATGGCTACACCTTC. Based on the CDR3 plus reference TRBV5-4 and TRBJ1-2, the full variable domain is ETGVTQSPTHLIKTRGQQVTLRCSSQSGHNTVSWYQQALGQGPQFIFQYYREEENGRGNFPPRFSGLQFPNYSSELNVNALELDDSALYLCASSLHYGYTFGSGTRLTVV.

The CDR3 is CASSDIGQVREQYF. The DNA for the CDR3 is TGTGCCAGCAGTGATATTGGACAGGTTCGCGAGCAGTACTTC. This rearrangement joins TRBV6-1 to TRBJ2-7; 7 bases map to TRBD1. The CDR3 length is 14 residues. V lost 3 bases and J lost 6; bases outside the gene matches: 8. CDR1 and CDR2 (germline): MNHNS, SASEGT.

The rearrangement joins TRBV28 to TRBJ2-1, with 7 bases aligning to TRBD1. V gave up 6 bases and J gave up 3 bases; unmatched junction bases: 8. From germline, CDR1 is MDHEN and CDR2 SYDVKM. This CDR3 is 15 amino acids long. CDR3 in amino acids: CASSRGTVYYNEQFF. The CDR3 nucleotides read TGTGCCAGCAGCCGTGGGACAGTATACTACAATGAGCAGTTCTTC.

The gene calls are TRBV5-1 and TRBJ1-6, with unresolved D. The germline CDR1 and CDR2 sequences are SGHRS and YFSETQ. V was shortened by 1 base and J by 8 bases, with 7 bases between the two germline ends. This CDR3 has 13 amino acids. The CDR3 is CASSLIQDSPLHF. The CDR3 region has the DNA TGCGCCAGCAGCTTGATCCAGGATTCACCCCTCCACTTT.

This chain joins TRBV5-1 and TRBJ1-2, with D tentatively TRBD1 (5 bases). V was shortened by 4 bases and J by 1 base, with 14 bases between the two germline ends. CDR3 length equals 15 residues. From germline, CDR1 is SGHRS and CDR2 YFSETQ. CDR3 in amino acids: CASSPSGERNYGYTF. The CDR3 bases are TGCGCCAGCAGCCCGTCGGGGGAGCGTAACTATGGCTACACCTTC.

Only a few counts were recorded for this clone. The chain joins TRBV5-1 to TRBJ2-3; D ambiguous. V was shortened by 5 bases and J by 0 bases, with 13 bases between the two germline ends. The CDR3 extends over 15 amino acids. Germline loops: CDR1 SGHRS, CDR2 YFSETQ. CDR3 nucleotides: TGCGCCAGCAGGGAAGACGGTCATAGCACAGATACGCAGTATTTT. This codes for CASREDGHSTDTQYF.